This TCR beta chain comes out of a study of T cells in Graves' hyperthyroidism and ophthalmopathy. Amplified TCR beta CDR3 regions came from RNA transcripts. The primer set for the first-round RT-PCR of the TCR CDR3 was HTBI. TCRdb independently ran MiXCR on the multiplex PCR reads; one entry per CDR3 protein. This table has over 300,000 distinct CDR3 sequences, approximately 15% appearing once. This clonotype occurred a few times. Uncontrolled infection, other autoimmune disease, pregnancy or lactation disqualified patients from enrolment. From 10 ml of fresh peripheral blood, PBMCs were isolated. Specimen: blood. The source of this sequence is a woman in her thirties or forties with Graves' ophthalmopathy.

This chain's CDR3 is CASTPGPAYGYTF. The CDR3 DNA is TGTGCCAGTACTCCGGGCCCCGCATATGGCTACACCTTC. The chain uses TRBV19 and TRBJ1-2; the D is unclear. Per the germline V gene, CDR1 is LNHDA and CDR2 is SQIVND (reference sequence). Trimming removed 7 bases at V and 5 bases at J, with 14 bases between. The CDR3 covers 13 residues.